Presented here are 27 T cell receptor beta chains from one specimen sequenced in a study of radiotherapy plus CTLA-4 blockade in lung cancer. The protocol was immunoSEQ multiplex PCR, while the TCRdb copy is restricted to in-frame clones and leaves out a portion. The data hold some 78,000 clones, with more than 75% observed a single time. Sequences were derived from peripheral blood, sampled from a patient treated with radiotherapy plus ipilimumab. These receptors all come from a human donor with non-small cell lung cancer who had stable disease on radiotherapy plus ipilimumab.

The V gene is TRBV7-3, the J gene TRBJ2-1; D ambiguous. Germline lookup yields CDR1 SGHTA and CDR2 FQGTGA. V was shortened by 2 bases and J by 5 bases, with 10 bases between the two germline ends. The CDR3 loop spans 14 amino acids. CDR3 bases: TGTGCCAGCAGCTTAGAGGCAGGTAACAATGAGCAGTTCTTC. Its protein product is CASSLEAGNNEQFF.

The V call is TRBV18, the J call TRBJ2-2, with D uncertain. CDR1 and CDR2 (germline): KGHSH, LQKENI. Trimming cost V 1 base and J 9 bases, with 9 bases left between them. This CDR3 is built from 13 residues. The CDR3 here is CASSPQDQWELFF. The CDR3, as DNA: TGTGCCAGCTCACCACAGGACCAGTGGGAGCTGTTTTTT. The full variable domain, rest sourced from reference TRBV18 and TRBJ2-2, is NAGVMQNPRHLVRRRGQEARLRCSPMKGHSHVYWYRQLPEEGLKFMVYLQKENIIDESGMPKERFSAEFPKEGPSILRIQQVVRGDSAAYFCASSPQDQWELFFGEGSRLTVL.

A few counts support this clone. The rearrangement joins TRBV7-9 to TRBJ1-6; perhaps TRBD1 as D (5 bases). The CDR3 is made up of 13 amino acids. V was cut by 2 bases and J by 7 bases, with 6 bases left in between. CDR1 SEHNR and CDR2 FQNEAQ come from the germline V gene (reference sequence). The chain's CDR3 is CASSLRDNSPLHF. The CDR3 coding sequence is TGTGCCAGCAGCTTAAGGGACAATTCACCCCTCCACTTT.

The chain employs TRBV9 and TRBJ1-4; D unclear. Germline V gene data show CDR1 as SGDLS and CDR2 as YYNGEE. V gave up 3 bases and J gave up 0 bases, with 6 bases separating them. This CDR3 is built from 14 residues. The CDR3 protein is CASSDVATNEKLFF. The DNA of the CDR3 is TGTGCCAGCAGCGACGTTGCAACTAATGAAAAACTGTTTTTT. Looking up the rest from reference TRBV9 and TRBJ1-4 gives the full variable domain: DSGVTQTPKHLITATGQRVTLRCSPRSGDLSVYWYQQSLDQGLQFLIQYYNGEERAKGNILERFSAQQFPDLHSELNLSSLELGDSALYFCASSDVATNEKLFFGSGTQLSVL.

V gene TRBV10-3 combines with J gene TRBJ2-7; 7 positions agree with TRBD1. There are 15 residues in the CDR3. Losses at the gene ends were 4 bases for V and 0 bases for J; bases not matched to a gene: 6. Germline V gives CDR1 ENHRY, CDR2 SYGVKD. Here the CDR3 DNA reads TGTGCCATCAGTGCTGGGACAGCTAGCTCCTACGAGCAGTACTTC. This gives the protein CAISAGTASSYEQYF.

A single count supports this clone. CDR3 nucleotides: TGTGCCAGCAGCCCCCTCGGGGCCACTAATGAGCAGTTCTTC. Translation gives CASSPLGATNEQFF. This chain uses TRBV7-9 with TRBJ2-1, with D tentatively TRBD1 or TRBD2 (5 bases each). Trimming took 5 bases from V and 7 from J, leaving 15 bases between them. This CDR3 has 14 amino acids. From germline, CDR1 is SEHNR and CDR2 FQNEAQ (reference sequence).

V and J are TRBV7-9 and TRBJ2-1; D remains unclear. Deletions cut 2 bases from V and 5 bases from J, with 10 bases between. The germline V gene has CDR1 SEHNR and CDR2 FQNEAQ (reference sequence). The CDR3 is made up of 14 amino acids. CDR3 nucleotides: TGTGCCAGCAGCTTACCCGGGTTACACAATGAGCAGTTCTTC. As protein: CASSLPGLHNEQFF.

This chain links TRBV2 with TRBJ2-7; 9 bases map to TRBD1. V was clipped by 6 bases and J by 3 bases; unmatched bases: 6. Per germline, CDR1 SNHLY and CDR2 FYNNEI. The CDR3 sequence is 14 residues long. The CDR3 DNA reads TGTGCCAGCAGGGGACAGGGTGCCATCTACGAGCAGTACTTC. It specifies CASRGQGAIYEQYF.

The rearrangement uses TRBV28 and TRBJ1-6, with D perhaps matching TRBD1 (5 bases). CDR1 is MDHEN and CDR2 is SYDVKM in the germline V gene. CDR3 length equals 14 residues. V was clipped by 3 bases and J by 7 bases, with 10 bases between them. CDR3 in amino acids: CASSFWGSNSPLHF. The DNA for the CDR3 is TGTGCCAGCAGTTTTTGGGGCTCGAATTCACCCCTCCACTTT.

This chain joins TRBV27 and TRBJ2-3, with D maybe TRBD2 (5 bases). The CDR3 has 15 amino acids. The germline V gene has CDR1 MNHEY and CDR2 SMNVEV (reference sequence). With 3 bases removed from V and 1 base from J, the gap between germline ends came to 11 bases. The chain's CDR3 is CASSFGLGGTDTQYF. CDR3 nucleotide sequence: TGTGCCAGCAGTTTTGGTCTGGGAGGCACAGATACGCAGTATTTT.

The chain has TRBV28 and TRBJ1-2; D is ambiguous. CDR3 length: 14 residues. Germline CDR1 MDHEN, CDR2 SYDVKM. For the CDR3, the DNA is TGTGCTTGCGGGGATCCCATTACTAACTATGGCTACACCTTC. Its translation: CACGDPITNYGYTF.

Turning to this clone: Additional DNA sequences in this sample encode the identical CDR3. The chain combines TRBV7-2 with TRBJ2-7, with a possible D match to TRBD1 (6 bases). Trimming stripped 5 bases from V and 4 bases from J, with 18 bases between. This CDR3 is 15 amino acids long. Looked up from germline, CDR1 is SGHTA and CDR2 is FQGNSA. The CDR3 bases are TGTGCCAGCAGCCCCACCCAAAGGGGGATTTACGAGCAGTACTTC. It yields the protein CASSPTQRGIYEQYF.

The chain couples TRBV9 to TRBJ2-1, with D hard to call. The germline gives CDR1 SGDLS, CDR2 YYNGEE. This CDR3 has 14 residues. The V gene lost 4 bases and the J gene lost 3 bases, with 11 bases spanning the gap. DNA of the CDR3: TGTGCCAGCAGCACTCCCAACGTCTACAATGAGCAGTTCTTC. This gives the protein CASSTPNVYNEQFF. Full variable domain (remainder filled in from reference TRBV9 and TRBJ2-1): DSGVTQTPKHLITATGQRVTLRCSPRSGDLSVYWYQQSLDQGLQFLIQYYNGEERAKGNILERFSAQQFPDLHSELNLSSLELGDSALYFCASSTPNVYNEQFFGPGTRLTVL.

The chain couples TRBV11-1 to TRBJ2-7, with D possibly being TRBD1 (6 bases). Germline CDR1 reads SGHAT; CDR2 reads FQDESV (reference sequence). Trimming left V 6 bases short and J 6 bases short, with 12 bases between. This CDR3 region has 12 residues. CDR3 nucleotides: TGTGCCAGCAGACGCACAGGGTCCGAGCAGTACTTC. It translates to CASRRTGSEQYF. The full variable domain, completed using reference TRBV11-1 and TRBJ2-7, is EAEVAQSPRYKITEKSQAVAFWCDPISGHATLYWYRQILGQGPELLVQFQDESVVDDSQLPKDRFSAERLKGVDSTLKIQPAELGDSAMYLCASRRTGSEQYFGPGTRLTVT.

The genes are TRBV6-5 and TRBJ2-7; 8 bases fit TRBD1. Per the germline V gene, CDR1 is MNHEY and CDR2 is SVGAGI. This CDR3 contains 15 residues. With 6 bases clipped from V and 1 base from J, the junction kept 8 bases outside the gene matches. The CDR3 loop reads CASSRQGRRSYEQYF. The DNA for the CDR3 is TGTGCCAGCAGCCGACAGGGGCGCCGGTCCTACGAGCAGTACTTC.

This chain's CDR3 is CASSLRLAGGPGSYEQYF. The CDR3 DNA is TGTGCCAGCAGTCTCCGACTAGCGGGGGGGCCGGGCTCCTACGAGCAGTACTTC. The V gene is TRBV27, the J gene TRBJ2-7; 14 nucleotides align to TRBD2. This CDR3 has 18 amino acids. The germline V gene encodes CDR1 MNHEY and CDR2 SMNVEV (reference sequence). With V trimmed by 5 bases and J by 0 bases, 9 bases remained unmatched.

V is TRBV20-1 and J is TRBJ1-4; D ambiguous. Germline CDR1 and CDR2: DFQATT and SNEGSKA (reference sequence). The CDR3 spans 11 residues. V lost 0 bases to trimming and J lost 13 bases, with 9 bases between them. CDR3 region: CSARDFVGLFF. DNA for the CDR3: TGCAGTGCTAGAGATTTCGTGGGACTGTTTTTT.

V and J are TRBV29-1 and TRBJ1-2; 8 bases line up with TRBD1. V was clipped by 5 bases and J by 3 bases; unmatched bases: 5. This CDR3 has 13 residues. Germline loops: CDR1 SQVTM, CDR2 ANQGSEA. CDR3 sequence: CSVLAGGYYGYTF. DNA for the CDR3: TGCAGCGTTCTTGCAGGGGGCTACTATGGCTACACCTTC.

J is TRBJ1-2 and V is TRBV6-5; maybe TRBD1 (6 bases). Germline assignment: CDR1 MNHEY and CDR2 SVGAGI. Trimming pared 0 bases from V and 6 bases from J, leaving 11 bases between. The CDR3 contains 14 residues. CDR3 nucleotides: TGTGCCAGCAGTTACTCAGACAGGTCGAATGGCTACACCTTC. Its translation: CASSYSDRSNGYTF.

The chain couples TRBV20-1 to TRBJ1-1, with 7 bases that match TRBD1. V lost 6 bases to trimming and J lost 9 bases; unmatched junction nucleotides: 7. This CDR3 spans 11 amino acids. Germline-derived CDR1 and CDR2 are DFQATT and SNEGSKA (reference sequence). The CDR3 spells CSAGPGQQAFF. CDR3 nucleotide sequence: TGCAGTGCGGGACCGGGACAGCAAGCTTTCTTT.

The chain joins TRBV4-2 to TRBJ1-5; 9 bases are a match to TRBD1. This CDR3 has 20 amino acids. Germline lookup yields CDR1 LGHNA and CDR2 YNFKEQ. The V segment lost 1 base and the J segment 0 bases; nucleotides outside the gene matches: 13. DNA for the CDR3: TGTGCCAGCAGCCAAGGACCCACCGGGACAGGGCAAGATAGCAATCAGCCCCAGCATTTT. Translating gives CASSQGPTGTGQDSNQPQHF.

In DNA, the CDR3 is TGCGCCAGCAGTGAGTCTGGGATGAGGACCCAGTACTTC. This sequence encodes CASSESGMRTQYF. The chain combines TRBV10-1 with TRBJ2-5; D ambiguous. This CDR3 contains 13 residues. CDR1 WNHNN and CDR2 SYGVQD come from the germline V gene (reference sequence). Trimming cost V 0 bases and J 7 bases, with 9 bases left between them.

CDR3 region: CASSWGGGSNQPQHF. The CDR3 DNA reads TGTGCCAGCAGCTGGGGAGGGGGAAGCAATCAGCCCCAGCATTTT. V and J are TRBV28 and TRBJ1-5, with D maybe TRBD1 (6 bases). The CDR3 runs 15 residues. V lost 6 bases to trimming and J lost 1 base, with 13 bases between them. CDR1 and CDR2 from the germline V gene are MDHEN and SYDVKM.

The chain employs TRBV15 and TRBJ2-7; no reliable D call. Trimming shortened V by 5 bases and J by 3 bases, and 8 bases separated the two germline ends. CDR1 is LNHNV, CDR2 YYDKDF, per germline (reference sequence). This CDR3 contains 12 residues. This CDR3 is CATSGQNYEQYF. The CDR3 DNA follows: TGTGCCACCAGCGGGCAAAACTACGAGCAGTACTTC. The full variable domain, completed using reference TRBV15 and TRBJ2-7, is DAMVIQNPRYQVTQFGKPVTLSCSQTLNHNVMYWYQQKSSQAPKLLFHYYDKDFNNEADTPDNFQSRRPNTSFCFLDIRSPGLGDTAMYLCATSGQNYEQYFGPGTRLTVT.

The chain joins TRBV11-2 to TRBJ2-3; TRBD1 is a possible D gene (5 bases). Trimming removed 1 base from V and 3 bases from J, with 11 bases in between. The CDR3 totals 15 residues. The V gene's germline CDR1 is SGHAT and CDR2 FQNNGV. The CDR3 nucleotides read TGTGCCAGCAGCTTAGCTGCAGGGCCAACAGATACGCAGTATTTT. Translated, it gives CASSLAAGPTDTQYF. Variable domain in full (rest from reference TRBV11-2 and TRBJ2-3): EAGVAQSPRYKIIEKRQSVAFWCNPISGHATLYWYQQILGQGPKLLIQFQNNGVVDDSQLPKDRFSAERLKGVDSTLKIQPAKLEDSAVYLCASSLAAGPTDTQYFGPGTRLTVL.

The CDR3 coding sequence is TGTGCCAGCAGTCCCCCCCCCTTAAGACAGGGGCTTTCCTACGAGCAGTACTTC. Its protein product is CASSPPPLRQGLSYEQYF. This chain connects TRBV25-1 to TRBJ2-7; 8 nucleotides align to TRBD1. CDR3 length: 18 residues. V lost 5 bases to trimming and J lost 1 base; unmatched junction nucleotides: 16. Looked up from germline, CDR1 is MGHDK and CDR2 is SYGVNS.

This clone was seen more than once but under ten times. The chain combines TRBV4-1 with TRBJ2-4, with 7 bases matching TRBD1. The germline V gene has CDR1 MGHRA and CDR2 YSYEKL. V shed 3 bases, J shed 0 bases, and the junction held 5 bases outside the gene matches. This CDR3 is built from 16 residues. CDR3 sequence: CASSHGTDVAKNIQYF. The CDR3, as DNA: TGCGCCAGCAGCCACGGGACAGACGTAGCCAAAAACATTCAGTACTTC.